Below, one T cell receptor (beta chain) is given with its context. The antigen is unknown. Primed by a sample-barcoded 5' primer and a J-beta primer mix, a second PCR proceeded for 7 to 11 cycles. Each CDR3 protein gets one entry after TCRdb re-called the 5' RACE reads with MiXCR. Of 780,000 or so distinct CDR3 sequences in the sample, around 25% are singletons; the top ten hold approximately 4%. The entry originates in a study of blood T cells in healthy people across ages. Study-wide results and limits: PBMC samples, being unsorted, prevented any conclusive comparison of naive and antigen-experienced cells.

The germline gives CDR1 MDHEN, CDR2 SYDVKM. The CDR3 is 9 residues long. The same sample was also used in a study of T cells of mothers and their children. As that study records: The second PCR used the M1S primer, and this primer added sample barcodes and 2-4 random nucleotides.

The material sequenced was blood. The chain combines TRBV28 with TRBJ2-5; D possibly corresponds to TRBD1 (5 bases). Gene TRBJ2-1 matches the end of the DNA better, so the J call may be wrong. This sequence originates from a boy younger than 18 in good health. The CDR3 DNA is TGTGCCGACACAGGTGGGCAGTTCTTC. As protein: CADTGGQFF.